The rows below give T cell receptor beta chains drawn from one sample of a study of blood T cell repertoires in COVID-19. The assay was immunoSEQ multiplex PCR, and TCRdb's table has in-frame clones only and misses some. Of approximately 220,000 clones listed, approximately 90% are singletons. Sequenced input: PBMCs or T cells enriched from blood (not recorded which). Every receptor here comes from a woman aged 25 to 45 with acute COVID-19. CDR3s include the opening cysteine and the closing phenylalanine or tryptophan. Each record gives: V gene, clone size, D gene, J gene, CDR3 DNA, CDR3 protein. A D gene is named only where the DNA matches it firmly. Where a row states a size, it is once, few, many or the class of an expanded clone; other rows omit it.

V gene: TRBV5-1; clone size: NA; D gene: NA; J gene: TRBJ2-7; CDR3 DNA: TGCGCCAGCAGCTTGGCAGACTCGAACTACGAGCAGTACTTC; CDR3 protein: CASSLADSNYEQYF
V gene: TRBV2; clone size: once; D gene: NA; J gene: TRBJ1-1; CDR3 DNA: TGTGCCAGCAGGTCTTGGACAGTGAACACTGAAGCTTTCTTT; CDR3 protein: CASRSWTVNTEAFF
V gene: TRBV27; clone size: NA; D gene: NA; J gene: TRBJ1-1; CDR3 DNA: TGTGCCAGCAGTACACAGAACACTGAAGCTTTCTTT; CDR3 protein: CASSTQNTEAFF
V gene: TRBV30; clone size: NA; D gene: TRBD1; J gene: TRBJ1-6; CDR3 DNA: TGTGCCTGGAGTGAACAGGGGAATTCACCCCTCCACTTT; CDR3 protein: CAWSEQGNSPLHF
V gene: TRBV12-3/TRBV12-4; clone size: NA; D gene: NA; J gene: TRBJ1-2; CDR3 DNA: TGTGCCAGCAGTTTATCACTGTATGGCTACACCTTC; CDR3 protein: CASSLSLYGYTF
V gene: TRBV24-1; clone size: NA; D gene: TRBD1; J gene: TRBJ1-4; CDR3 DNA: TGTGCCACCAGGCTGACAGGGACACATGAAAAACTGTTTTTT; CDR3 protein: CATRLTGTHEKLFF
V gene: TRBV18; clone size: NA; D gene: TRBD1; J gene: TRBJ1-1; CDR3 DNA: TGTGCCAGCTCACCACCCCGGACAGGGGGCTACATGAACACTGAAGCTTTCTTT; CDR3 protein: CASSPPRTGGYMNTEAFF
V gene: TRBV12-3/TRBV12-4; clone size: NA; D gene: TRBD1; J gene: TRBJ1-2; CDR3 DNA: TGTGCCACAGCACGAGGGGGCTACTATGGCTACACCTTC; CDR3 protein: CATARGGYYGYTF
V gene: TRBV14; clone size: NA; D gene: TRBD1; J gene: TRBJ2-7; CDR3 DNA: TGTGCCAGCAGCCAAGATCTTCCGGGACAGTGGGACGGGGAGCAGTACTTC; CDR3 protein: CASSQDLPGQWDGEQYF
V gene: TRBV13; clone size: NA; D gene: NA; J gene: TRBJ2-2; CDR3 DNA: TGTGCCAGCAGCGGGCAGGGCCCCGGGGAGCTGTTTTTT; CDR3 protein: CASSGQGPGELFF
V gene: TRBV6-2/TRBV6-3; clone size: NA; D gene: TRBD1; J gene: TRBJ1-2; CDR3 DNA: TGTGCCAGCAGTTACTCCAGGCGACGGACAGGGGAAAGTGGCTACACCTTC; CDR3 protein: CASSYSRRRTGESGYTF
V gene: TRBV6-5; clone size: NA; D gene: NA; J gene: TRBJ1-6; CDR3 DNA: TGTGCCAGCAGTTACGTTCGACAGTCCGCTTCACCCCTCCACTTT; CDR3 protein: CASSYVRQSASPLHF
V gene: TRBV6-5; clone size: NA; D gene: NA; J gene: TRBJ1-1; CDR3 DNA: TGTGCCAGCAGGCCGGTGGGGGGGCTTGACACTGAAGCTTTCTTT; CDR3 protein: CASRPVGGLDTEAFF
V gene: TRBV7-9; clone size: NA; D gene: NA; J gene: TRBJ1-4; CDR3 DNA: TGTGCCAGCAGCTCCCCCGGGAGCCTCCTCACTGAAAAACTGTTTTTT; CDR3 protein: CASSSPGSLLTEKLFF
V gene: TRBV4-1; clone size: NA; D gene: NA; J gene: TRBJ1-2; CDR3 DNA: TGCGCCAGCAGCCAAGATCCAGGATCTAACTATGGCTACACCTTC; CDR3 protein: CASSQDPGSNYGYTF
V gene: TRBV2; clone size: NA; D gene: NA; J gene: TRBJ2-5; CDR3 DNA: TGTGCCAGCAGTGAAGTTACGAGGGCCCAGTACTTC; CDR3 protein: CASSEVTRAQYF
V gene: TRBV14; clone size: NA; D gene: NA; J gene: TRBJ1-5; CDR3 DNA: TGTGCCAGCAGCCACAACCCCCCGGGAGGGGGGAGCAATCAGCCCCAGCATTTT; CDR3 protein: CASSHNPPGGGSNQPQHF
V gene: TRBV14; clone size: NA; D gene: NA; J gene: TRBJ1-1; CDR3 DNA: TGTGCCAGCAGTTCCACAGGGTTCACTGAAGCTTTCTTT; CDR3 protein: CASSSTGFTEAFF
V gene: TRBV3-1/TRBV3-2; clone size: once; D gene: NA; J gene: TRBJ2-5; CDR3 DNA: TGTGCCAGCAGCCAAGAGACGGGGCAAGAGACCCAGTACTTC; CDR3 protein: CASSQETGQETQYF
V gene: TRBV5-6; clone size: NA; D gene: NA; J gene: TRBJ1-3; CDR3 DNA: TGTGCCAGCAGCTCCGAGGCTCCCTTCTCTGGAAACACCATATATTTT; CDR3 protein: CASSSEAPFSGNTIYF
V gene: TRBV2; clone size: few; D gene: NA; J gene: TRBJ1-1; CDR3 DNA: TGTGCCAGCAGTGAAACAAGGAACACTGAAGCTTTCTTT; CDR3 protein: CASSETRNTEAFF
V gene: TRBV3-1/TRBV3-2; clone size: few; D gene: TRBD1; J gene: TRBJ1-6; CDR3 DNA: TGTGCCAGCAGCCAACTGACAGGGGGCGATTCACCCCTCCACTTT; CDR3 protein: CASSQLTGGDSPLHF
V gene: TRBV7-9; clone size: NA; D gene: NA; J gene: TRBJ2-6; CDR3 DNA: TGTGCCAGCAGCTTTCCTTGGAGCTCTGGGGCCAACGTCCTGACTTTC; CDR3 protein: CASSFPWSSGANVLTF
V gene: TRBV12-3/TRBV12-4; clone size: NA; D gene: TRBD2; J gene: TRBJ2-7; CDR3 DNA: TGTGCCAGCAGTTCCGGACTAGCTCGAGAGCAGTACTTC; CDR3 protein: CASSSGLAREQYF